Listed below are T cell receptor beta chains from one sample, sequenced in a study of CD8 T cells in Susac syndrome. MiXCR was run by TCRdb on the immunoSEQ multiplex PCR reads, yielding one entry per CDR3 protein. The sample contains 70,000 to 85,000 distinct CDR3 sequences, approximately 96% of which appear only once. Sequenced material: CD8+ T cells from PBMCs. The receptors shown here come from a human donor with Susac syndrome. Both conserved end residues are part of each CDR3. Fields, in order: D gene, J gene, V gene, clone size, CDR3 DNA, CDR3 protein. A D gene is named only where the DNA matches it firmly. Size values are once, few and many counts, or a class for expanded clones, and some rows have none.

-,TRBJ2-7,TRBV4-3,-,TGCGCCAGCAGCCAAGAAAGCACCGGGACCGCCTACGAGCAGTACTTC,CASSQESTGTAYEQYF
-,TRBJ2-1,TRBV20-1,-,TGCAGTGCTGGCGTCGGCTATGAGCAGTTCTTC,CSAGVGYEQFF
-,TRBJ1-5,TRBV7-2,-,TGTGCCAGCAGCTTGAACAGGGATAGCAATCAGCCCCAGCATTTT,CASSLNRDSNQPQHF
TRBD2,TRBJ2-3,TRBV7-3,-,TGTGCCAGCAGCTCCCTACGGGAGGGCCAGGATACGCAGTATTTT,CASSSLREGQDTQYF
-,TRBJ1-5,TRBV24-1,-,TGTGCCACCAGGGCAAATAGCAATCAGCCCCAGCATTTT,CATRANSNQPQHF
-,TRBJ1-2,TRBV10-3,-,TGTGCCATCAGGCCGGGAGACTATGGCTACACCTTC,CAIRPGDYGYTF
-,TRBJ2-2,TRBV5-4,-,TGTGCCAGCAGTTCGGACACCGGGGAGCTGTTTTTT,CASSSDTGELFF
-,TRBJ2-6,TRBV6-1,-,TGTGCCAGCAGTCCGGGACACAGCTCTGGGGCCAACGTCCTGACTTTC,CASSPGHSSGANVLTF
-,TRBJ2-1,TRBV6-2/TRBV6-3,-,TGTGCCAGCAGTACGACTCCCGCCGGCTCCTACAATGAGCAGTTCTTC,CASSTTPAGSYNEQFF
-,TRBJ1-4,TRBV11-1,-,TGTGCCAGCAGCTTATCGACAGAGCGAGATGAAAAACTGTTTTTT,CASSLSTERDEKLFF
-,TRBJ2-3,TRBV20-1,-,TGCAGTGCTAGAGACCCACCCCTGACGGGAGATACGCAGTATTTT,CSARDPPLTGDTQYF
-,TRBJ2-1,TRBV7-2,-,TGTGCCAGCAGCTACATCGATAGTGAGCAGTTCTTC,CASSYIDSEQFF
-,TRBJ1-1,TRBV9,-,TGTGCCAGCAGCATGACAGCGCTGAACACTGAAGCTTTCTTT,CASSMTALNTEAFF
-,TRBJ1-2,TRBV12-3/TRBV12-4,-,TGTGCCAGCAGCCTCGGGGACGATGGCTACACCTTC,CASSLGDDGYTF
-,TRBJ1-2,TRBV29-1,-,TGCAGCGTTGACCAGGGTGATGGCTACACCTTC,CSVDQGDGYTF
-,TRBJ2-5,TRBV4-2,-,TGTGCCAGCAGCCAAGAGGCCAGGGGAGGGGTGGAGACCCAGTACTTC,CASSQEARGGVETQYF
-,TRBJ1-5,TRBV18,-,TGTGCCAGCTCACCAGGGTGGAATCAGCCCCAGCATTTT,CASSPGWNQPQHF
-,TRBJ1-1,TRBV15,-,TGTGCCACCAGCAGAGAACGGCCGAACACTGAAGCTTTCTTT,CATSRERPNTEAFF
TRBD1,TRBJ1-1,TRBV29-1,-,TGCAGCGTTCTAGACAGGGCTAACACTGAAGCTTTCTTT,CSVLDRANTEAFF
-,TRBJ1-5,TRBV4-3,-,TGCGCCAGCAGCCAAGAGCCCGGGGGACTTACTAGCAATCAGCCCCAGCATTTT,CASSQEPGGLTSNQPQHF
-,TRBJ2-3,TRBV20-1,-,TGCAGTGCTCCGCATGGCGGGGGCACAGATACGCAGTATTTT,CSAPHGGGTDTQYF
-,TRBJ2-6,TRBV27,-,TGTGCCAGCAGATCGGGGGGGGCCAACGTCCTGACTTTC,CASRSGGANVLTF
-,TRBJ1-2,TRBV14,-,TGTGCCAGCAGCCTCGACGGGGGGGGCTACACCTTC,CASSLDGGGYTF
-,TRBJ1-3,TRBV3-1,-,TGTGCCAGCAGCCAAGATTGGGGGGACGGAAACACCATATATTTT,CASSQDWGDGNTIYF
TRBD2,TRBJ2-1,TRBV7-9,-,TGTGCCAGCAGCTCCGGGACTAGCAGGGGGGATGAGCAGTTCTTC,CASSSGTSRGDEQFF
-,TRBJ1-1,TRBV20-1,-,TGCAGTGCTAGAGATGTTGCTGACACTGAAGCTTTCTTT,CSARDVADTEAFF
-,TRBJ2-2,TRBV6-5,-,TGTGCCAGCAGTTACTACCTCGGCGGGGAGCTGTTTTTT,CASSYYLGGELFF
-,TRBJ2-1,TRBV9,-,TGTGCCAGCAGCGTAGGTCCCAGGGGGGGAAATGAGCAGTTCTTC,CASSVGPRGGNEQFF
-,TRBJ2-5,TRBV28,-,TGTGCCAGCCATTTAGGGGGGAGCCAAGAGACCCAGTACTTC,CASHLGGSQETQYF
-,TRBJ2-3,TRBV7-9,-,TGTGCCAGCAGCTCGGCGGATTCGGACCACACAGATACGCAGTATTTT,CASSSADSDHTDTQYF
-,TRBJ2-7,TRBV27,few,TGTGCCAGCAGTCCCCGGGGCCACGAGCAGTACTTC,CASSPRGHEQYF
-,TRBJ2-7,TRBV5-6,once,TGTGCCAGCAGCCTCCCGAACTCCTACGAGCAGTACTTC,CASSLPNSYEQYF
TRBD2,TRBJ2-1,TRBV11-2,-,TGTGCCAGCAGCTCTCCTAGCGGGGGTCGGCATGAGCAGTTCTTC,CASSSPSGGRHEQFF
TRBD2,TRBJ2-3,TRBV10-3,-,TGTGCCATCAGCCTAGCGGGGGGCGGCTCAGATACGCAGTATTTT,CAISLAGGGSDTQYF
-,TRBJ2-4,TRBV12-3/TRBV12-4,-,TGTGCCAGCAGTGCGATCCGGGGCGGCCCGGGAAACATTCAGTACTTC,CASSAIRGGPGNIQYF
TRBD2,TRBJ2-5,TRBV5-4,-,TGTGCCAGCAGTTCTGGGGTGACTAGCGAGGAGACCCAGTACTTC,CASSSGVTSEETQYF
-,TRBJ2-5,TRBV5-6,once,TGTGCCAGCAGCTTGAGGAGAGGCGTCGAGACCCAGTACTTC,CASSLRRGVETQYF
-,TRBJ2-6,TRBV5-4,-,TGTGCCAGCAGCTTGAGTCCGCTCGGGGCCAACGTCCTGACTTTC,CASSLSPLGANVLTF
-,TRBJ1-4,TRBV9,-,TGTGCCAGCAGCGTATCAACGGGCCTTGCAACTAATGAAAAACTGTTTTTT,CASSVSTGLATNEKLFF
-,TRBJ2-3,TRBV4-3,-,TGCGCCAGCAGCCAAGATCTCGGGACTCTATTGGCAGATACGCAGTATTTT,CASSQDLGTLLADTQYF
-,TRBJ1-2,TRBV4-3,-,TGCGCCAGCAGCCAAGATCGAGGGGACCTCTATGGCTACACCTTC,CASSQDRGDLYGYTF
-,TRBJ2-7,TRBV2,-,TGTGCCAGCACCGAGGGGAATTCCTACGAGCAGTACTTC,CASTEGNSYEQYF
-,TRBJ2-3,TRBV25-1,-,TGTGCCAGCAGTGTGGGAGTGGATACGCAGTATTTT,CASSVGVDTQYF
-,TRBJ2-7,TRBV20-1,-,TGCAGTGCTAGAGAGATATACGAGCAGTACTTC,CSAREIYEQYF